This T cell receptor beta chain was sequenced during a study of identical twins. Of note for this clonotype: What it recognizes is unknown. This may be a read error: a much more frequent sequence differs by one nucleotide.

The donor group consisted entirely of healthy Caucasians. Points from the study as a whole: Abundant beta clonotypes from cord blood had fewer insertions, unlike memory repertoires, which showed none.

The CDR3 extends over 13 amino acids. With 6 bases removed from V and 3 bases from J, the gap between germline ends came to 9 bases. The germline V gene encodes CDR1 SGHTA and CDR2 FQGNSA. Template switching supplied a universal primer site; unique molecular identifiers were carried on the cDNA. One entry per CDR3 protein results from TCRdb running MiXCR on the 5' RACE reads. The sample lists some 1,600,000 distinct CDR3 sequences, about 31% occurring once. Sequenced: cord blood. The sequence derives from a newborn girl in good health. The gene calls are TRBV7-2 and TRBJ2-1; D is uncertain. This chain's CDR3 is CASSPANYNEQFF. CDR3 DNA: TGTGCCAGCAGTCCAGCGAACTACAATGAGCAGTTCTTC.